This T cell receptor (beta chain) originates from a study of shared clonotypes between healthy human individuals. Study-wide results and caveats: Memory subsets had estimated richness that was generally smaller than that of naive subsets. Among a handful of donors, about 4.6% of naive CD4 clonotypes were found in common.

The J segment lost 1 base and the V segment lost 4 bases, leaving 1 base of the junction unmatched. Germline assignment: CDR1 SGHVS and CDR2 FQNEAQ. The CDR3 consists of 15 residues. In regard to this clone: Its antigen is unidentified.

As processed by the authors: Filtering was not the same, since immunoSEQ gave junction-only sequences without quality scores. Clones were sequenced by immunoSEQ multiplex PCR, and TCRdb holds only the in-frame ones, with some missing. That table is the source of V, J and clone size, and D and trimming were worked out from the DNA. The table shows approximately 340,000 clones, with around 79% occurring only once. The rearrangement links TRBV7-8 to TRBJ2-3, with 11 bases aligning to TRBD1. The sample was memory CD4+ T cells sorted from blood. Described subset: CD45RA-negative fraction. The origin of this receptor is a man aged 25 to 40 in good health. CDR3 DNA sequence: TGTGCCAGCAGCTGGACAGGGGGCGGCACAGATACGCAGTATTTT. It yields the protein CASSWTGGGTDTQYF.